This T cell receptor beta chain was recorded in a study of regulatory T cells in long-lasting Graves disease. This clonotype was seen a handful of times. Time point noted: newly diagnosed GD, antithyroid drugs for less than 3 months. PBMC RNA served as the TCR library source. This CDR3 spans 13 amino acids. CDR1 and CDR2 from the germline V gene are MNHEY and SVGEGT. V gave up 5 bases and J gave up 5 bases, with 13 bases separating them. Arm-PCR of CDR3 regions and iRepertoire HTBI primers were the basis on which TCR beta libraries were built. One entry per CDR3 protein results from TCRdb running MiXCR on the multiplex PCR reads. The table lists some 500,000 distinct CDR3 sequences, 15% to 20% of them singletons, with 20% to 25% in the top ten. This same sample was also taken into another study, of T cells in Graves' hyperthyroidism and ophthalmopathy. That publication notes: Graves' hyperthyroidism without ophthalmopathy progression within 18 months was termed stable.

Here the sequenced sample was peripheral blood mononuclear cells (PBMCs), taken at new diagnosis, from a patient treated with antithyroid drugs. The clonotype comes from a woman aged 35-65 years with Graves disease. J is TRBJ2-7 and V is TRBV6-2 or TRBV6-3; no clear D. The CDR3 here is CASSPIHSDEQYF. The CDR3, as DNA: TGTGCCAGCAGTCCTATTCACTCGGACGAGCAGTACTTC.